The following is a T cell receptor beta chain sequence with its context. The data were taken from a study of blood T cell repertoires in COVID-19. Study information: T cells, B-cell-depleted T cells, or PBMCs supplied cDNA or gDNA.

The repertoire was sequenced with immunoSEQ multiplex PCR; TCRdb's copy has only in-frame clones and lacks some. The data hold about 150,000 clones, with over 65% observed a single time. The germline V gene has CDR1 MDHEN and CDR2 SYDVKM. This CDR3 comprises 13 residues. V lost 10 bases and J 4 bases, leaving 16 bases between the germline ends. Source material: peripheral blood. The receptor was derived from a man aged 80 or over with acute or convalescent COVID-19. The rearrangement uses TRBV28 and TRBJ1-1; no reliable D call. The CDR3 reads CATPSGKGTEAFF. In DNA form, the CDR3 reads TGTGCCACCCCATCCGGGAAAGGCACTGAAGCTTTCTTT.